Described below is a single T cell receptor beta chain sequence and its context. This specimen comes from a study of control samples from healthy donors and cancer patients. Here immunoSEQ multiplex PCR was the method, and the copy in TCRdb shows in-frame clones only, minus some. The sample holds 100,000 to 150,000 clones; about 92% are singletons and the top ten take around 0.52%. The germline V and J ends were trimmed by 1 base and 7 bases, with 5 bases remaining between them. The length of the CDR3 is 12 residues. Germline CDR1 is MGHRA and CDR2 is YSYEKL. What was sequenced was PBMCs. The origin of this receptor is an elderly man with head and neck cancer. V and J are TRBV4-1 and TRBJ2-1; D is perhaps TRBD2 (5 bases). The CDR3 DNA reads as TGCGCCAGCAGCCAAGGCGGGAATGAGCAGTTCTTC. Translation gives CASSQGGNEQFF.